Shown below are 22 T cell receptor beta chains from a single sample sequenced in a study of cytomegalovirus exposure and HLA in healthy donors. PCR amplification relied on 60 Vbeta primers (plus 13 Jbeta primers). Assay: immunoSEQ multiplex PCR; the TCRdb copy retains only in-frame clones and omits some. The table records 120,000 or so clones, 83% of them present only once. Material: PBMCs. The receptors originated from a woman aged 40 to 50 in good health and CMV-seropositive.

For this clone: This sample also contains other DNA sequences that code for the same CDR3. The chain uses TRBV10-2 and TRBJ1-1, with TRBD1 identical over 7 bases. CDR1 and CDR2 (germline): WSHSY, SAAADI. The CDR3 runs 13 residues. V lost 3 bases to trimming and J lost 3 bases; unmatched junction nucleotides: 1. CDR3 protein: CASSEQGYTEAFF. The CDR3 DNA sequence: TGCGCCAGCAGTGAACAGGGGTACACTGAAGCTTTCTTT.

V and J are TRBV5-6 and TRBJ2-3, with 11 bases aligning to TRBD1. With V trimmed by 1 base and J by 4 bases, 2 bases remained unmatched. Germline V lookup: CDR1 SGHDT, CDR2 YYEEEE. The CDR3 runs 15 residues. The CDR3 loop reads CASSLPGQGADTQYF. The CDR3 coding sequence is TGTGCCAGCAGCTTGCCGGGACAGGGGGCAGATACGCAGTATTTT.

The chain has TRBV28 and TRBJ1-2; a possible D gene is TRBD1 (5 bases). Trimming removed 7 bases at V and 7 bases at J, with 16 bases between. This CDR3 is built from 13 residues. Germline CDR1 is MDHEN and CDR2 is SYDVKM. The CDR3 region is CASILRGGRGYTF. The CDR3, as DNA: TGTGCCAGCATTCTAAGGGGAGGTCGTGGCTACACCTTC.

The rearrangement links TRBV5-1 to TRBJ2-3, with a possible D match to TRBD1 (6 bases). This CDR3 is built from 17 residues. V gave up 0 bases and J gave up 2 bases, with 16 bases separating them. Looked up from germline, CDR1 is SGHRS and CDR2 is YFSETQ. In nucleotides, the CDR3 is TGCGCCAGCAGCTTGGCAGGGGTGCCGGGTTACACAGATACGCAGTATTTT. Its protein is CASSLAGVPGYTDTQYF.

This rearrangement joins TRBV30 to TRBJ2-2; weak D call: TRBD1 (6 bases). Trimming removed 3 bases at V and 4 bases at J, with 15 bases between. The CDR3 has 15 residues. The germline V gene encodes CDR1 GTSNPN and CDR2 SVGIG (reference sequence). CDR3 sequence reads: CAWREFGTSTGELFF. The DNA for the CDR3 is TGTGCCTGGAGGGAATTCGGGACAAGCACCGGGGAGCTGTTTTTT.

This sequence joins TRBV6-5 and TRBJ2-3; 9 bases are a match to TRBD2. Trimming cost V 5 bases and J 6 bases; bases outside gene matches: 9. The length of the CDR3 is 15 residues. The germline CDR1 and CDR2 sequences are MNHEY and SVGAGI. CDR3 loop: CASSPSGAYTDTQYF. For the CDR3, the DNA is TGTGCCAGCAGTCCTAGCGGGGCTTACACTGATACGCAGTATTTT.

V and J are TRBV11-3 and TRBJ2-1, with 7 bases fitting TRBD1. CDR3 size: 17 residues. The germline V gene encodes CDR1 SGHNT and CDR2 YENEEA. After removal of 1 base from V and 4 bases from J, the junction contained 10 bases not matched to a gene. The CDR3 DNA sequence: TGTGCCAGCAGCTTAGTAGCCGGGGACAGTATATACAATGAGCAGTTCTTC. Its translation is CASSLVAGDSIYNEQFF.

This clone was seen a few times. The CDR3 DNA reads as TGTGCCAGCAGCTTGCAGGGTCGTAATTCACCCCTCCACTTT. Translated, it gives CASSLQGRNSPLHF. The V and J genes are TRBV5-4 and TRBJ1-6, with a tentative D call TRBD1 (5 bases). V was shortened by 1 base and J by 6 bases, with 8 bases between the two germline ends. The length of the CDR3 is 14 residues. Germline V gene lookup returns CDR1 SGHNT and CDR2 YYREEE (reference sequence).

The chain is built from TRBV6-5 and TRBJ2-5; perhaps TRBD2 as D (5 bases). V was trimmed by 2 bases and J by 4 bases, leaving 14 bases between them. This CDR3 contains 15 residues. Germline-derived CDR1 and CDR2 are MNHEY and SVGAGI. The DNA for the CDR3 is TGTGCCAGCAGTTACCGCACTAGTTTAGGAGAGACCCAGTACTTC. Translated, it gives CASSYRTSLGETQYF.

This sequence joins TRBV6-6 and TRBJ1-4, with 9 bases lining up with TRBD1. The junction had 3 bases not matched to a gene; V was cut back by 2 bases and J by 8 bases. Germline V gene lookup returns CDR1 MNHNY and CDR2 SVGAGI (reference sequence). The CDR3 length is 14 residues. The CDR3 here is CASSYPGQGEKLFF. The CDR3 DNA reads TGTGCCAGCAGTTACCCGGGACAGGGAGAAAAACTGTTTTTT.

The chain is built from TRBV7-9 and TRBJ1-5; 7 bases fit TRBD1. Per the germline V gene, CDR1 is SEHNR and CDR2 is FQNEAQ (reference sequence). V was clipped by 5 bases and J by 2 bases; unmatched bases: 6. This CDR3 spans 15 amino acids. The CDR3 sequence is CASSPQGNGNQPQHF. The CDR3 nucleotides read TGTGCCAGCAGCCCACAGGGGAATGGCAATCAGCCCCAGCATTTT.

In regard to this clone: A junction boundary mismatches the germline segment, possibly from a read error. The chain is built from TRBV28 and TRBJ1-4; D remains ambiguous. Germline V CDR1 and CDR2: MDHEN, SYDVKM. The CDR3 sequence is 16 residues long. The chain's CDR3 is CASSLSSGGINEKPFF. The CDR3 nucleotides are TGTGCCAGCAGTTTAAGCTCGGGAGGGATTAATGAAAAACCGTTTTTT.

This rearrangement joins TRBV19 to TRBJ1-1, with D unclear. Germline loops: CDR1 LNHDA, CDR2 SQIVND (reference sequence). The CDR3 totals 12 residues. Between the trimmed V and J ends, which lost 6 bases and 3 bases, there was a span of 8 bases. CDR3 bases: TGTGCCAGTAGCGAGGGCGACACTGAAGCTTTCTTT. Translated, it gives CASSEGDTEAFF. The variable domain in full, completed from reference TRBV19 and TRBJ1-1, reads DGGITQSPKYLFRKEGQNVTLSCEQNLNHDAMYWYRQDPGQGLRLIYYSQIVNDFQKGDIAEGYSVSREKKESFPLTVTSAQKNPTAFYLCASSEGDTEAFFGQGTRLTVV.

This chain uses TRBV19 with TRBJ2-1; 7 bases line up with TRBD2. This CDR3 is built from 15 residues. Trimming removed 7 bases from V and 6 bases from J; junction bases left unmatched: 12. CDR1 and CDR2 (germline): LNHDA, SQIVND (reference sequence). DNA of the CDR3: TGTGCCAGTACAGGAGGCGGGAGTAATAGCAATGAGCAGTTCTTC. It encodes CASTGGGSNSNEQFF.

This chain links TRBV27 with TRBJ2-1, with 16 nucleotides matching TRBD2. Trimming took 5 bases from V and 0 from J; bases not matched to a gene: 7. CDR1 and CDR2 from the germline V gene are MNHEY and SMNVEV (reference sequence). The CDR3 loop spans 19 amino acids. The CDR3 DNA sequence: TGTGCCAGCAGTCTAACCGGGACTAGCGGGAGGGGCTCCTACAATGAGCAGTTCTTC. Its translation is CASSLTGTSGRGSYNEQFF.

The rearrangement joins TRBV4-3 to TRBJ1-1; TRBD1 might be the D (5 bases). Trimming shortened V by 3 bases and J by 4 bases, and 9 bases separated the two germline ends. This CDR3 has 13 amino acids. Germline V gene sequence: CDR1 LGHNA, CDR2 YSLEER. In nucleotides, the CDR3 is TGCGCCAGCAGCCAGGGGACTGGCACTGAAGCTTTCTTT. It is translated as CASSQGTGTEAFF.

The chain uses TRBV20-1 and TRBJ1-2; tentative D call: TRBD1 (6 bases). Germline values: CDR1 DFQATT, CDR2 SNEGSKA (reference sequence). The V end was cut by 5 bases, the J end by 9 bases, with 13 bases between. The CDR3 has 11 residues. The CDR3: CSAPTGNSYTF. The DNA for the CDR3 is TGCAGTGCTCCTACAGGGAACAGCTACACCTTC.

V gene TRBV19 combines with J gene TRBJ1-1, with no clear D. Trimming removed 7 bases from V and 4 bases from J, with 16 bases in between. The CDR3 totals 14 residues. CDR1 is LNHDA, CDR2 SQIVND, per germline (reference sequence). CDR3 bases: TGTGCCAGTACCCCATCGAGGATTAGCACTGAAGCTTTCTTT. This sequence encodes CASTPSRISTEAFF.

The chain couples TRBV5-1 to TRBJ2-1, with 9 bases aligning to TRBD2. The V segment lost 3 bases and the J segment 10 bases; nucleotides outside the gene matches: 14. Germline values: CDR1 SGHRS, CDR2 YFSETQ. The CDR3 totals 16 residues. The CDR3 sequence is CASSSAGGTTTSEQFF. In nucleotides, the CDR3 is TGCGCCAGCAGCTCCGCGGGAGGGACTACGACTTCGGAGCAGTTCTTC. The full variable domain, with the rest looked up from reference TRBV5-1 and TRBJ2-1, is KAGVTQTPRYLIKTRGQQVTLSCSPISGHRSVSWYQQTPGQGLQFLFEYFSETQRNKGNFPGRFSGRQFSNSRSEMNVSTLELGDSALYLCASSSAGGTTTSEQFFGPGTRLTVL.

The chain recombines TRBV25-1 with TRBJ1-4, with D unclear. The CDR3 loop spans 15 amino acids. CDR1 MGHDK and CDR2 SYGVNS come from the germline V gene. Trimming pared 4 bases from V and 0 bases from J, leaving 9 bases between. The CDR3 DNA sequence: TGTGCCAGCAGTGTAAGGACTGCAACTAATGAAAAACTGTTTTTT. Translating gives CASSVRTATNEKLFF.

The chain joins TRBV5-5 to TRBJ1-1, with 9 nucleotides matching TRBD1. CDR3 length equals 15 residues. Germline CDR1 is SGHKS and CDR2 is YYEKEE (reference sequence). The junction had 6 bases not matched to a gene; V was cut back by 1 base and J by 5 bases. The CDR3, as DNA: TGTGCCAGCAGCTTGCTGGACAGGGGTCAAACTGAAGCTTTCTTT. Protein sequence: CASSLLDRGQTEAFF.

The chain employs TRBV5-1 and TRBJ2-1, with 11 bases aligning to TRBD2. CDR1 and CDR2 (germline): SGHRS, YFSETQ. The CDR3 has 14 residues. J lost 4 bases, V lost 5 bases, and 2 bases had no gene match. The CDR3 is CASSGTSGYNEQFF. CDR3 nucleotides: TGCGCCAGCAGTGGGACTAGCGGTTACAATGAGCAGTTCTTC.